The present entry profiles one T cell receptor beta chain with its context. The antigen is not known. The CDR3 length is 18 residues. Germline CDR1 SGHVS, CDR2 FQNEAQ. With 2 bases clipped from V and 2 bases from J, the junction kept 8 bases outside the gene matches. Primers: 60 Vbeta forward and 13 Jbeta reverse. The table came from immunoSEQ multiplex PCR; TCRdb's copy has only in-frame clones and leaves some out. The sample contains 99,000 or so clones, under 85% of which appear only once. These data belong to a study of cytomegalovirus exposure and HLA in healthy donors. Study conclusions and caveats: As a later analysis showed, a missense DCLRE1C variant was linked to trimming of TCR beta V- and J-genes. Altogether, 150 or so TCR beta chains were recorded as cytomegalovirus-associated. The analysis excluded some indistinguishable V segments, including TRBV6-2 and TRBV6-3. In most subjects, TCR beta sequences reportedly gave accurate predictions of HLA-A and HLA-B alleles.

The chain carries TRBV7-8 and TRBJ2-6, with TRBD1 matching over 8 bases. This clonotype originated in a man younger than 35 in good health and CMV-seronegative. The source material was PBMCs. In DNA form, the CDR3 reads TGTGCCAGCAGCTTATCAGGACAGGGATGGGCTGGGGCCAACGTCCTGACTTTC. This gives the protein CASSLSGQGWAGANVLTF.